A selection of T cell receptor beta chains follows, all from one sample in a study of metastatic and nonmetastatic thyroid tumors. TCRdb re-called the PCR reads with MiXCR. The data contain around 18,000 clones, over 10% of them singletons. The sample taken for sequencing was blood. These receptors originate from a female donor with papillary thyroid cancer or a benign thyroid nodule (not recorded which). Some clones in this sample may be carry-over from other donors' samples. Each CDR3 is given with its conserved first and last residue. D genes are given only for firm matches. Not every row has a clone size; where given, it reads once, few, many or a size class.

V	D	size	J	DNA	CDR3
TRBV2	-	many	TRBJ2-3	TGTGCCAGCACGAGGTACGGCACAGATACGCAGTATTTT	CASTRYGTDTQYF
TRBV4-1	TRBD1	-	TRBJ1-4	TGCGCCAGCAGCCAAGTGTGGAGGGGGCTGATCCATGAAAAGCTGTTTTTT	CASSQVWRGLIHEKLFF
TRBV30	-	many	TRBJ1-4	TGTGCCTGGAGTTCGGGAAAGCTGGGTGAAAAACTGTTTTTT	CAWSSGKLGEKLFF
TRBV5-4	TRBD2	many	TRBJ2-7	TGTGCCAGCAGCACGAAGACTAGCGGGGCCTACGAGCAGTACTTC	CASSTKTSGAYEQYF
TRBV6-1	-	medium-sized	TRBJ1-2	TGTGCCAGCGCCGAACAAAGGGGGTTTGGCTACACCTTC	CASAEQRGFGYTF
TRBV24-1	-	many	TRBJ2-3	TGTGCCACCAGTGAAGACAGAAACGATGCAGATACGCAGTATTTT	CATSEDRNDADTQYF
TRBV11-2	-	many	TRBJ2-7	TGTGCCAGCAGCTTAGTGGGGAAGCGAGAATCCTACGAGCAGTACTTC	CASSLVGKRESYEQYF
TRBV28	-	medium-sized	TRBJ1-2	TGTGCCAGCAGCTCCCACCGACTGGACAACGGCTACACCTTC	CASSSHRLDNGYTF
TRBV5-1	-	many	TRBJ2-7	TGCGCCAGCAGCCCTATGACAACGGCCTACGAGCAGTACTTC	CASSPMTTAYEQYF
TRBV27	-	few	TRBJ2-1	TGTGCCAGCGAAGTAGGGGCGGGTACTAGCTCCTACAATGAGCAGTTCTTC	CASEVGAGTSSYNEQFF
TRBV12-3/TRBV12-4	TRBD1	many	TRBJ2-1	TGTGCCAGCAGGCGTTACTCCAGGGGGAATGAGCAGTTCTTC	CASRRYSRGNEQFF
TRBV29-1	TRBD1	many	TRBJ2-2	TGCAGCGTAAGGACAGGGAACACCGGGGAGCTGTTTTTT	CSVRTGNTGELFF
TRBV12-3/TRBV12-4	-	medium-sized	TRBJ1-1	TGTGCCAGCAGTTTAGAACGGGGGTTCGCTGAAGCTTTCTTT	CASSLERGFAEAFF
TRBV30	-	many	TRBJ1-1	TGTGCCTGGAACCGGGGAAGAAACACTGAAGCTTTCTTT	CAWNRGRNTEAFF
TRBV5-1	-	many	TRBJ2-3	TGCGCCAGCAGCAACGGACAGGAGGGGAATACGCAGTATTTT	CASSNGQEGNTQYF
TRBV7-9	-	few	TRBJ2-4	TGTGCCAGCAGCTTAGGTGGTATTCAGTACTTC	CASSLGGIQYF
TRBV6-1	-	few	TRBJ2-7	TGTGCCAGCAGTACCGTGGCGGGGACGGTATCCTACGAGCAGTACTTC	CASSTVAGTVSYEQYF
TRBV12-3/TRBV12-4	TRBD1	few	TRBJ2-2	TGTGCCACCAGCTCGACAGGGGGAACCGGGGATCTTTTTTTT	CATSSTGGTGDLFF
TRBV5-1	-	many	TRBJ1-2	TGCGCCAGCAGCTTGGAACCGGAGATCTATGGCTACACCTTC	CASSLEPEIYGYTF
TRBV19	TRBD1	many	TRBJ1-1	TGTGCCAGTAGTATTCTACAGGGGAAAGCTTTCTTT	CASSILQGKAFF
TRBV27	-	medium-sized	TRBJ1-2	TGTGCCAGCAGTCCACCTGGGGGGGGCTACACCTTC	CASSPPGGGYTF